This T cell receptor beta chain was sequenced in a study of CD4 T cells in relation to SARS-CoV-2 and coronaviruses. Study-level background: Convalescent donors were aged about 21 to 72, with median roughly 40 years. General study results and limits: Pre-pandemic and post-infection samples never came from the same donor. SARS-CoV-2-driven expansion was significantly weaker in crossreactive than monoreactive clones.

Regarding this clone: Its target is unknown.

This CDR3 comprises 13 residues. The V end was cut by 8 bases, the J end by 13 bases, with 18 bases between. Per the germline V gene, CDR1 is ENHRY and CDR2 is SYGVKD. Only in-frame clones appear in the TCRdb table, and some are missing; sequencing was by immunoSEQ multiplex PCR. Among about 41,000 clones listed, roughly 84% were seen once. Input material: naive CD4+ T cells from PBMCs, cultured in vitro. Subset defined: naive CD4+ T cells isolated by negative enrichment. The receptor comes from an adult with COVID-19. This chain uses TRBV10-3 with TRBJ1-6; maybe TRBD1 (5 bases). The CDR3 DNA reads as TGTGCCATCCGCAGGGAGATTAATGGGCCCCTCCACTTT. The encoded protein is CAIRREINGPLHF.